The clone carrying this T cell receptor (beta chain) appeared a few times. Its antigen is as yet unknown. The CDR3 extends over 15 amino acids. Germline CDR1 reads SGHRS; CDR2 reads YFSETQ. The J segment lost 3 bases and the V segment lost 4 bases, leaving 9 bases of the junction unmatched. Sequencing used immunoSEQ multiplex PCR; TCRdb keeps in-frame clones, though not all of them. In the table there are nearly 30,000 clones, 74% of which are singletons. The data derive from a study of vaccination effects on CD4 cells after COVID-19. Using viral peptide pools, the ViraFEST assay grew out antigen-specific CD4+ T cells prior to sequencing. Cells that had been cultured for roughly 9 days were the source of isolated CD4+ T cells. Two doses of BNT162b2 or mRNA-1273 vaccine were administered to participants.

This clonotype was obtained from a human donor who received a COVID-19 vaccine. The sequenced sample was CD4+ T cells from PBMCs cultured with HCoV-OC43 spike peptides, obtained after COVID-19 vaccination. Specified subset: HCoV-OC43 spike overlapping peptide pool stimulation. The V call is TRBV5-1, the J call TRBJ1-2; 7 nucleotides align to TRBD1. The CDR3 spells CASSLGGGIDYGYTF. CDR3 bases: TGCGCCAGCAGCCTTGGAGGGGGCATTGACTATGGCTACACCTTC.